These 15 T cell receptor beta chains originate from one sample sequenced in a study of T cell responses to AZD1222 COVID-19 vaccine. This table comes from immunoSEQ multiplex PCR, and its TCRdb copy is limited to in-frame clones, with some not included. The data hold tens of thousands of clones, with roughly 87% observed a single time. Sequencing was performed on peripheral blood, taken on day 0 of AZD1222 vaccination. The receptors here all came from an adult in good health.

This chain uses TRBV7-2 with TRBJ1-1; D remains unclear. Germline CDR1 SGHTA, CDR2 FQGNSA. The CDR3 extends over 15 amino acids. Trimming removed 1 base from V and 5 bases from J, with 14 bases in between. The CDR3 sequence: CASSLDGVLGTEAFF. CDR3 DNA sequence: TGTGCCAGCAGCTTAGACGGGGTACTGGGGACTGAAGCTTTCTTT.

This chain links TRBV5-6 with TRBJ2-7, with TRBD1 identical over 8 bases. The germline V gene encodes CDR1 SGHDT and CDR2 YYEEEE. The V gene end was trimmed by 4 bases and the J gene end by 2 bases; junction bases not matched to a gene: 5. This CDR3 is 14 amino acids long. This chain's CDR3 is CASSVTGEPYEQYF. The CDR3 nucleotides read TGTGCCAGCAGCGTGACAGGGGAACCCTACGAGCAGTACTTC.

The chain joins TRBV29-1 to TRBJ2-5; no clear D. V was trimmed by 3 bases and J by 5 bases, leaving 10 bases between them. The CDR3 spans 12 residues. CDR1 is SQVTM, CDR2 ANQGSEA, per germline. CDR3 sequence: CSVDPFTETQYF. The CDR3 region has the DNA TGCAGCGTTGATCCGTTTACGGAGACCCAGTACTTC.

The V call is TRBV11-3, the J call TRBJ1-4; maybe TRBD1 (6 bases). CDR1 is SGHNT and CDR2 is YENEEA in the germline V gene. Trimming pared 8 bases from V and 4 bases from J, leaving 14 bases between. This CDR3 is 14 amino acids long. The CDR3 DNA is TGTGCCAGCTCCTACAGGGAAGGTAATGAAAAACTGTTTTTT. Translating it yields CASSYREGNEKLFF.

This chain joins TRBV2 and TRBJ2-7; perhaps TRBD2 as D (6 bases). From germline, CDR1 is SNHLY and CDR2 FYNNEI. This CDR3 contains 14 residues. With 4 bases removed from V and 6 bases from J, the gap between germline ends came to 16 bases. This CDR3 reads CASSGAGGRGEQYF. CDR3 DNA: TGTGCCAGCAGTGGGGCCGGGGGTCGAGGCGAGCAGTACTTC.

In its sample, this clone was seen once. The chain employs TRBV3-1 (or the pseudogene TRBV3-2) and TRBJ2-7, with D unclear. Trimming took off 1 base at V and 6 bases at J, with 10 bases between the two ends. This CDR3 is built from 13 residues. Germline values: CDR1 LGHDT, CDR2 YNNKEL (reference sequence). CDR3 bases: TGTGCCAGCAGCCAAGGGGCGGAGAGCGAGCAGTACTTC. Amino acid sequence: CASSQGAESEQYF.

CDR3 bases: TGTGCCAGTAGTATAGTCCAGTTTTCCGGGGAGCTGTTTTTT. This encodes CASSIVQFSGELFF. The rearrangement links TRBV19 to TRBJ2-2; D is ambiguous. The CDR3 runs 14 residues. The ends were cut back, 1 base at V and 6 bases at J, with 9 bases in the middle. In germline, CDR1 is LNHDA, CDR2 SQIVND (reference sequence).

The chain employs TRBV2 and TRBJ2-3, with 10 bases lining up with TRBD2. V was clipped by 6 bases and J by 1 base; unmatched bases: 1. This CDR3 comprises 14 residues. Germline CDR1 reads SNHLY; CDR2 reads FYNNEI. The CDR3 sequence is CASRGTSGTDTQYF. CDR3 sequence (DNA): TGTGCCAGCAGAGGGACTAGCGGCACAGATACGCAGTATTTT.

This rearrangement joins TRBV7-9 to TRBJ1-5, with D unresolved. Trimming removed 5 bases at V and 4 bases at J, with 15 bases between. The CDR3 is 15 residues long. Germline assignment: CDR1 SEHNR and CDR2 FQNEAQ (reference sequence). The CDR3 DNA follows: TGTGCCAGCAGCGCATACCCTAGGGAGAATCAGCCCCAGCATTTT. It codes for CASSAYPRENQPQHF.

This clone appeared a single time. J is TRBJ2-2 and V is TRBV27; 8 nucleotides agree with TRBD2. With 4 bases clipped from V and 2 bases from J, the junction kept 3 bases outside the gene matches. Germline values: CDR1 MNHEY, CDR2 SMNVEV (reference sequence). The CDR3 has 15 amino acids. The DNA for the CDR3 is TGTGCCAGCAGTTCGGGACTAGGAAACACCGGGGAGCTGTTTTTT. This translates into CASSSGLGNTGELFF.

V and J are TRBV3-1 (or the pseudogene TRBV3-2) and TRBJ1-2; 7 bases agree with TRBD1. Per the germline V gene, CDR1 is LGHDT and CDR2 is YNNKEL (reference sequence). The CDR3 is 14 residues long. V gave up 5 bases and J gave up 3 bases; unmatched junction bases: 6. CDR3: CASSSSRGDYGYTF. CDR3 coding DNA: TGTGCCAGCAGCTCGAGCAGGGGGGACTATGGCTACACCTTC.

This clone came up once. The chain employs TRBV7-8 and TRBJ2-3, with 12 positions matching TRBD2. V was clipped by 1 base and J by 4 bases; unmatched bases: 0. The CDR3 covers 15 residues. Germline CDR1 is SGHVS and CDR2 is FQNEAQ. CDR3 sequence (DNA): TGTGCCAGCAGCTTAGGACTAGCGGGAGCAGATACGCAGTATTTT. Amino acids: CASSLGLAGADTQYF. Full variable domain (rest looked up from reference TRBV7-8 and TRBJ2-3): GAGVSQSPRYKVAKRGQDVALRCDPISGHVSLFWYQQALGQGPEFLTYFQNEAQLDKSGLPSDRFFAERPEGSVSTLKIQRTQQEDSAVYLCASSLGLAGADTQYFGPGTRLTVL.

The chain recombines TRBV27 with TRBJ2-1; 8 bases map to TRBD2. The CDR3 has 16 residues. Trimming at V came to 1 base and at J to 7 bases, leaving 9 bases not matched to a gene. Germline V gene data show CDR1 as MNHEY and CDR2 as SMNVEV (reference sequence). In DNA form, the CDR3 reads TGTGCCAGCAGTTTATGGGAGCGGGAGATAAAGAATGAGCAGTTCTTC. The encoded protein is CASSLWEREIKNEQFF.

The chain uses TRBV12-5 and TRBJ1-4, with D maybe TRBD1 (5 bases). This CDR3 comprises 18 residues. Germline CDR1 reads LGHNT; CDR2 reads FRNRAP. Trimming took 0 bases from V and 7 from J, leaving 21 bases between them. The CDR3, as DNA: TGTGCTAGTGGTTTGGTACTATACCCGCCAGGGTTGACTGAAAAACTGTTTTTT. Encoded protein: CASGLVLYPPGLTEKLFF.

V usage is TRBV5-1 and J usage is TRBJ1-1, with D tentatively TRBD1 (5 bases). Trimming cost V 0 bases and J 6 bases, with 15 bases left between them. The CDR3 is 15 residues long. Germline V gives CDR1 SGHRS, CDR2 YFSETQ. This chain's CDR3 is CASSLDPGVVAEAFF. CDR3 sequence (DNA): TGCGCCAGCAGCTTGGATCCGGGGGTCGTCGCTGAAGCTTTCTTT.